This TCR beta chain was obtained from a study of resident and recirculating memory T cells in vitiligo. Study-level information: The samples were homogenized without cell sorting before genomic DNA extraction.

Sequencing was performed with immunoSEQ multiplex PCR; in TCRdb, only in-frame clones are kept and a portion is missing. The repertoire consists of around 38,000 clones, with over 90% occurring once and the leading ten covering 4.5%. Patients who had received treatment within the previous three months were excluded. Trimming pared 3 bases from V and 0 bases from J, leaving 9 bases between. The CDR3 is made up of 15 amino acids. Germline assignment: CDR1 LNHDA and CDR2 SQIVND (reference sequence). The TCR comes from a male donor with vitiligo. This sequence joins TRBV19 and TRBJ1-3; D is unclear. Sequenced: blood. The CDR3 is CASSIGGHSGNTIYF. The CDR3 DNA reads TGTGCCAGTAGTATTGGAGGCCACTCTGGAAACACCATATATTTT. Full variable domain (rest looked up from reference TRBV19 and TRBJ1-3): DGGITQSPKYLFRKEGQNVTLSCEQNLNHDAMYWYRQDPGQGLRLIYYSQIVNDFQKGDIAEGYSVSREKKESFPLTVTSAQKNPTAFYLCASSIGGHSGNTIYFGEGSWLTVV.